This record concerns one T cell receptor (beta chain) sequence. This specimen comes from a study of OX40 agonist ivuxolimab in advanced cancers. The repertoire was sequenced with immunoSEQ multiplex PCR; TCRdb's copy has only in-frame clones and lacks some. The sample has roughly 49,000 clones, roughly 80% seen once. Germline CDR1 is SGHNT and CDR2 is YYREEE (reference sequence). This CDR3 region has 17 residues. V lost 4 bases, J lost 4 bases, and 23 bases lay in between. The material was CD4+ or CD8+ T cells sorted from blood, obtained in a trial of the OX40 agonist ivuxolimab. The TCR originated in an adult with an advanced solid tumor such as melanoma, head and neck, liver or kidney cancer. The J gene is TRBJ2-5, the V gene TRBV5-4; D ambiguous. CDR3 residues: CASSPNSLRSLPETQYF. The CDR3 region has the DNA TGTGCCAGCAGCCCCAATTCACTTCGGTCCCTCCCAGAGACCCAGTACTTC.